These 9 T cell receptor beta chains originate from one sample sequenced in a study of low-dose radiotherapy and immunotherapy resistance in tumors. Regarding time point: before trial treatment. TRAV- and TRBV-specific primers primed first-strand cDNA, covering alpha and beta chains. TCRs underwent around 20 PCR cycles of amplification with a constant-region primer and V-primer adapter. TCRdb reprocessed the reads with MiXCR, giving one entry per CDR3 protein. The table records under 90,000 distinct CDR3 sequences, 18% of them present only once. The sample was PBMCs, taken before treatment. The receptors were gathered from a male donor with prostate cancer.

Regarding this clonotype: Being one base from a much bigger clone, this may be a read error. J is TRBJ2-1 and V is TRBV4-3, with D perhaps matching TRBD1 or TRBD2 (5 bases each). V was trimmed by 4 bases and J by 10 bases, leaving 23 bases between them. Germline-derived CDR1 and CDR2 are LGHNA and YSLEER. The CDR3 is made up of 16 amino acids. The CDR3 DNA sequence: TGCGCCAGCAGCCTAAGAGAGGGACCTGCGTTCAACGAGCAGTTCTTC. Its protein is CASSLREGPAFNEQFF.

This clonotype came up many times. The chain carries TRBV5-1 and TRBJ1-1, with 7 bases that match TRBD1. V gave up 4 bases and J gave up 4 bases; unmatched junction bases: 7. Germline loops: CDR1 SGHRS, CDR2 YFSETQ. This CDR3 has 14 amino acids. For the CDR3, the DNA is TGCGCCAGCAGCCCGGGGGACAGCGTCACTGAAGCTTTCTTT. This gives the protein CASSPGDSVTEAFF. The entire variable domain, with the rest obtained from reference TRBV5-1 and TRBJ1-1, is as follows: KAGVTQTPRYLIKTRGQQVTLSCSPISGHRSVSWYQQTPGQGLQFLFEYFSETQRNKGNFPGRFSGRQFSNSRSEMNVSTLELGDSALYLCASSPGDSVTEAFFGQGTRLTVV.

This clonotype was observed at least ten times. The J gene is TRBJ2-7, the V gene TRBV30, with 8 positions matching TRBD1. The germline V gene encodes CDR1 GTSNPN and CDR2 SVGIG (reference sequence). With 4 bases clipped from V and 2 bases from J, the junction kept 7 bases outside the gene matches. CDR3 length equals 14 residues. The DNA of the CDR3 is TGTGCCTGGACCCGGGACAGGAGGACCTACGAGCAGTACTTC. It yields the protein CAWTRDRRTYEQYF. Filled out from reference TRBV30 and TRBJ2-7, the complete variable domain reads SQTIHQWPATLVQPVGSPLSLECTVEGTSNPNLYWYRQAAGRGLQLLFYSVGIGQISSEVPQNLSASRPQDRQFILSSKKLLLSDSGFYLCAWTRDRRTYEQYFGPGTRLTVT.

Concerning this clonotype itself: This likely came from a read error, as a far larger clone is one base away. The V and J genes are TRBV4-3 and TRBJ2-7; TRBD2 agrees at 8 bases. After removal of 0 bases from V and 7 bases from J, the junction contained 8 bases not matched to a gene. CDR1 is LGHNA, CDR2 YSLEER, per germline. The CDR3 loop spans 15 amino acids. CDR3 amino acids: CASSQDSGGHNEQYF. The CDR3 nucleotides are TGCGCCAGCAGCCAAGACAGCGGGGGCCACAATGAGCAGTACTTC.

This clonotype was counted at least ten times. This sequence joins TRBV7-2 and TRBJ2-1, with no clear D. The CDR3 is 13 amino acids. V dropped 0 bases and J dropped 11 bases, with 11 bases sitting between them. Per the germline V gene, CDR1 is SGHTA and CDR2 is FQGNSA. The DNA of the CDR3 is TGTGCCAGCAGCTTAGCAGACTGGATCCAGCAGTTCTTC. Its translation: CASSLADWIQQFF.

Comments on this clonotype: A read error may explain this, as a much larger clone is one base away. The V gene is TRBV7-9, the J gene TRBJ1-1; TRBD1 aligns across 8 bases. Trimming at V came to 7 bases and at J to 9 bases, leaving 10 bases not matched to a gene. CDR3 length: 13 amino acids. Per germline, CDR1 SEHNR and CDR2 FQNEAQ (reference sequence). The CDR3 DNA sequence: TGTGCCAGCAAACTAACAGGGGGTGCTAAAGCTTTCTTT. Encoded protein: CASKLTGGAKAFF.

Details on this clonotype: This is likely an artifact of a read error, given a far larger clone one base away. The rearrangement links TRBV6-1 to TRBJ2-7; perhaps TRBD2 as D (7 bases). The CDR3 contains 14 residues. Deletions cut 5 bases from V and 7 bases from J, with 18 bases between. Germline V gene sequence: CDR1 MNHNS, CDR2 SASEGT. The CDR3 loop is CASSRGGPGNEQYF. The CDR3, as DNA: TGTGCCAGCAGTAGGGGGGGCCCGGGCAATGAGCAGTACTTC.

The V and J genes are TRBV5-4 and TRBJ2-7, with TRBD1 identical over 8 bases. This CDR3 has 15 amino acids. The germline V gene encodes CDR1 SGHNT and CDR2 YYREEE (reference sequence). V was clipped by 5 bases and J by 1 base; unmatched bases: 8. CDR3 DNA: TGTGCCAGCAGTTCGTCCGGGACAGGTTCCTACGAGCAGTACTTC. This encodes CASSSSGTGSYEQYF.

Details on this clonotype: This likely reflects a read error, since a far larger clone is one base away. The chain carries TRBV2 and TRBJ2-3; unclear D gene. Germline values: CDR1 SNHLY, CDR2 FYNNEI. This CDR3 has 15 residues. The CDR3, as DNA: TGTGCCAGCAGCACACCCTGGGGTAGCACAGATACGCAGTGTTTT. This sequence encodes CASSTPWGSTDTQCF.